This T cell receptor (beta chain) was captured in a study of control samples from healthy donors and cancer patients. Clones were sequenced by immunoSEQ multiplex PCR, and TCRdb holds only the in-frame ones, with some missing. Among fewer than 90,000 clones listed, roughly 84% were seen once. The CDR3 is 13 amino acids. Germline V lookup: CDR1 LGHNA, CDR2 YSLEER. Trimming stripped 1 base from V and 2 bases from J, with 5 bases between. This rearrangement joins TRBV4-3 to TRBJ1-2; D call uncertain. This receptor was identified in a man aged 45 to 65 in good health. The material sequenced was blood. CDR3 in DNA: TGCGCCAGCAGCCAAGCACAGAACTATGGCTACACCTTC. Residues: CASSQAQNYGYTF.